Included here is one TCR beta chain sequence, with context. Its antigen is not identified. The sample originates from a study of T-cell memory formation after mild COVID-19. Study summary: Largely, the TCR clusters proved donor specific. Study results and limitations: Clones that contracted from day 15 to 85 were balanced CD4/CD8, while later expanders leaned CD4+. Unconfirmed was the SARS-CoV-2 specificity of second-wave clones that peaked on day 37.

Employing constant-segment primers, 5'RACE generated TCR alpha and TCR beta cDNA libraries bearing sample barcodes and UMIs. TCRdb analysed the 5' RACE reads with MiXCR anew, one entry per CDR3 protein. Of 150,000 to 200,000 distinct CDR3 sequences listed, around 18% were seen once; the top ten hold more than 3%. Sequencing input: PBMCs or a T cell subset sorted from them (not recorded which). The clonotype comes from a man aged 18 to 29 who had mild COVID-19 (a few samples of this study predate the infection). Cell type and time point are not known.

CDR3 protein: CASSLVGWGNGNTIYF. The CDR3 DNA is TGTGCCAGCAGCTTAGTCGGTTGGGGGAATGGAAACACCATATATTTT. The V call is TRBV11-2, the J call TRBJ1-3; possibly TRBD1 for D (5 bases). Trimming stripped 1 base from V and 3 bases from J, with 13 bases between. This CDR3 comprises 16 residues. Germline CDR1 reads SGHAT; CDR2 reads FQNNGV.